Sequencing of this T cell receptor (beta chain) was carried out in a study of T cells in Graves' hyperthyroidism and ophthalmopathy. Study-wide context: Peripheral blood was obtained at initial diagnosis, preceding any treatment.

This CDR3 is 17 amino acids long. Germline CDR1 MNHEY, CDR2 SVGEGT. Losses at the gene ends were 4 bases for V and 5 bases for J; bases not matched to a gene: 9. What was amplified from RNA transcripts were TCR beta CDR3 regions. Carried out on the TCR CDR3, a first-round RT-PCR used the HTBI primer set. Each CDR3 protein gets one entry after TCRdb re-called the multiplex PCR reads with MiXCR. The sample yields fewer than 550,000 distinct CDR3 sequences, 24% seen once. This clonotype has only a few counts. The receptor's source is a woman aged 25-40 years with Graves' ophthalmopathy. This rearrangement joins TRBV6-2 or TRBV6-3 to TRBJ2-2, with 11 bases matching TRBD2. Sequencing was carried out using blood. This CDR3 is CASSFPTSGANTGELFF. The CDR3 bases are TGTGCCAGCAGTTTCCCGACTAGCGGGGCTAATACCGGGGAGCTGTTTTTT.